Below are 10 T cell receptor beta chains sequenced from a single sample in a study of regulatory T cells in long-lasting Graves disease. Described time point: persistent/refractory GD, antithyroid drugs over 5 years with positive TRAb. PBMC-extracted RNA yielded the TCR library. Library construction for TCR beta used iRepertoire HTBI primers and Arm-PCR of CDR3 regions. A single record per CDR3 protein comes from TCRdb applying MiXCR to the multiplex PCR reads. The sample lists 400,000 to 500,000 distinct CDR3 sequences, 21% occurring once. The source was peripheral blood mononuclear cells (PBMCs), collected when the disease was refractory, from a patient treated with antithyroid drugs. The receptors stem from a female donor with Graves disease.

The chain has TRBV20-1 and TRBJ1-1, with D uncertain. Trimming shortened V by 3 bases and J by 1 base, and 9 bases separated the two germline ends. The germline CDR1 and CDR2 sequences are DFQATT and SNEGSKA (reference sequence). This CDR3 spans 13 amino acids. CDR3 in amino acids: CSASQDGNTEAFF. CDR3 coding DNA: TGCAGTGCTAGCCAGGATGGGAACACTGAAGCTTTCTTT.

This clonotype was detected only a few times. The chain employs TRBV5-1 and TRBJ2-2; 9 nucleotides line up with TRBD1. V lost 4 bases, J lost 5 bases, and 3 bases stayed unmatched. Germline-derived CDR1 and CDR2 are SGHRS and YFSETQ. The CDR3 runs to 14 residues. The CDR3 region has the DNA TGCGCCAGCAGCCGGGACAGGGAAACCGGGGAGCTGTTTTTT. Residues: CASSRDRETGELFF.

The rearrangement links TRBV20-1 to TRBJ2-2; D is unclear. CDR3 length: 16 residues. Looked up from germline, CDR1 is DFQATT and CDR2 is SNEGSKA (reference sequence). Trimming removed 0 bases from V and 2 bases from J, with 13 bases in between. The CDR3 DNA sequence: TGCAGTGCTAGAGATTCAGAAAAGGGAAACACCGGGGAGCTGTTTTTT. Residues: CSARDSEKGNTGELFF.

J is TRBJ2-3 and V is TRBV29-1; 11 bases line up with TRBD1. V shed 3 bases and J 7 bases; nucleotides not matched to a gene: 3. The CDR3 is 13 amino acids. The germline gives CDR1 SQVTM, CDR2 ANQGSEA. The CDR3 protein is CSVDGTGGNTQYF. As DNA, the CDR3 is TGCAGCGTTGACGGGACAGGGGGTAATACGCAGTATTTT.

The chain has TRBV28 and TRBJ1-1; D unclear. The CDR3 loop spans 13 amino acids. Trimming left V 7 bases short and J 1 base short, with 10 bases between. The germline V gene has CDR1 MDHEN and CDR2 SYDVKM. The CDR3 protein is CASNRDWNTEAFF. CDR3 in DNA: TGTGCCAGCAACCGCGACTGGAACACTGAAGCTTTCTTT.

This clonotype was found many times. The chain couples TRBV10-2 to TRBJ1-4; D uncertain. The germline CDR1 and CDR2 sequences are WSHSY and SAAADI. There are 13 residues in the CDR3. Deletions cut 7 bases from V and 5 bases from J, with 11 bases between. The CDR3 sequence is CASMMAGNEKLFF. CDR3 nucleotide sequence: TGCGCCAGCATGATGGCCGGAAATGAAAAACTGTTTTTT.

The chain employs TRBV5-1 and TRBJ2-1; TRBD2 matches 7 bases. Germline V gene sequence: CDR1 SGHRS, CDR2 YFSETQ. CDR3 length: 14 residues. The V segment lost 4 bases and the J segment 9 bases; nucleotides outside the gene matches: 10. The CDR3 is CASSIGPWGGEQFF. The CDR3 DNA reads as TGCGCCAGCAGCATCGGACCTTGGGGGGGTGAGCAGTTCTTC.

Ten or more counts support this clonotype. The V call is TRBV28, the J call TRBJ1-2, with a possible D match to TRBD1 (6 bases). Germline V lookup: CDR1 MDHEN, CDR2 SYDVKM. Trimming stripped 10 bases from V and 3 bases from J, with 15 bases between. The CDR3 is made up of 13 amino acids. The CDR3 here is CATRDRFYYGYTF. CDR3 nucleotides: TGTGCCACCCGTGACAGGTTTTACTATGGCTACACCTTC.

In the case of this clonotype: One base away lies a much larger clone, so this may be a sequencing read error. The genes are TRBV27 and TRBJ1-1; a possible D gene is TRBD1 (5 bases). The germline V gene encodes CDR1 MNHEY and CDR2 SMNVEV (reference sequence). The CDR3 is 14 residues long. The CDR3 DNA reads TGTGCCAACAGTTTGATTGGGGGAGTCACTGAAGCTTTCTTT. Translation: CANSLIGGVTEAFF.

The chain couples TRBV11-2 to TRBJ2-3; D ambiguous. Germline CDR1 reads SGHAT; CDR2 reads FQNNGV. The CDR3 length is 17 residues. V dropped 3 bases and J dropped 2 bases, with 18 bases sitting between them. The DNA of the CDR3 is TGTGCCAGCAGCTTGTGGCCGGGCGAGAGATTCACAGATACGCAGTATTTT. Its protein is CASSLWPGERFTDTQYF.